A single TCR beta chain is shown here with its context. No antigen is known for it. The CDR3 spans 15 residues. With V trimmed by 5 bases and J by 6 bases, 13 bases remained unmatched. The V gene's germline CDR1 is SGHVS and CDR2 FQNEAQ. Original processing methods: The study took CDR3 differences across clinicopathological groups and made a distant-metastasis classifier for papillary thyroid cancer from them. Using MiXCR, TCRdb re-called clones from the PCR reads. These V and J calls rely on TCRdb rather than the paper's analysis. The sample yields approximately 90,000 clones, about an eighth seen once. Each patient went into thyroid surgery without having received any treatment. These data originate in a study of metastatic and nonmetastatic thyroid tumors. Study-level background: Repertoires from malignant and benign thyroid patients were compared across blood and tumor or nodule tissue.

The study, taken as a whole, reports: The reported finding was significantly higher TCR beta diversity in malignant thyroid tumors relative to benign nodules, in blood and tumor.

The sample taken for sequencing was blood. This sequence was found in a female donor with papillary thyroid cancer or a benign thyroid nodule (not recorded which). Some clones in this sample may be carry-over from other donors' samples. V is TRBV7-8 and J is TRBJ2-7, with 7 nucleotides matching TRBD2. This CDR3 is CASSPLEGGNAEQYF. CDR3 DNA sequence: TGTGCCAGCAGCCCTCTGGAGGGAGGGAACGCCGAGCAGTACTTC.